The clone carrying this T cell receptor (beta chain) occurred a few times. Its antigen is still unknown. This specimen belongs to a study of cytomegalovirus exposure and HLA in healthy donors. Whole-study results and caveats: Cytomegalovirus status, reportedly, was diagnosed with high specificity and sensitivity by the classifier. The listing of roughly 160 TCR beta chains classed them as cytomegalovirus-associated. A prior analysis recorded that most TCR beta V segments were productive about 87% or about 30% of the time. An analysis was carried out later, and it reportedly showed fewer N-insertions in an Asian-associated ancestry cluster than the approximately 610-donor mean.

The PCR had 60 Vbeta and 13 Jbeta primers. The table came from immunoSEQ multiplex PCR; TCRdb's copy has only in-frame clones and leaves some out. The data show around 100,000 clones, 9.5% to 13% seen once. V lost 6 bases and J lost 2, with 11 bases in between. Germline CDR1 MNHNY, CDR2 SVGAGI (reference sequence). The CDR3 covers 14 residues. The chain uses TRBV6-6 and TRBJ2-1, with TRBD2 as a possible D gene (5 bases). Material: PBMCs. This TCR was recovered from a man between 35 and 55 years old in good health and CMV-seropositive. CDR3: CASSTLDPYNEQFF. CDR3 coding DNA: TGTGCCAGCAGCACACTAGATCCCTACAATGAGCAGTTCTTC.